Listed here is a single T cell receptor (beta chain). The authors' processing: Reference gene primer amplification gave estimated nucleated cell counts. Libraries were prepared by immunoSEQ multiplex PCR; TCRdb keeps only in-frame clonotypes and omits some of them. V, J and clone size are those of that table, while D and trimming were read from the DNA. The profile shows hundreds of thousands of clones, about nine tenths of them singletons. It was during active infection that Seattle patients were enrolled and then longitudinally followed. The record originates from a study of blood T cell repertoires in COVID-19. As for the study in general: Material from acute and convalescent COVID-19 was sourced from the United States, Italy and Spain. Nucleic acid was either cDNA or gDNA, and it came from T cells, B-cell-depleted T cells, or PBMCs.

V lost 5 bases to trimming and J lost 9 bases, with 14 bases between them. The CDR3 covers 14 residues. Germline CDR1 and CDR2: MDHEN and SYDVKM. The receptor was isolated from a woman aged 30 to 39 with COVID-19, enrolled during active disease. The rearrangement joins TRBV28 to TRBJ1-6; possible D gene TRBD1, 5 bases. The sample consisted of peripheral blood. CDR3 DNA sequence: TGTGCCAGCAGTGCAGGGTTCGGTAGTTCACCCCTCCACTTT. Its protein product is CASSAGFGSSPLHF.